The present T cell receptor beta chain was sequenced within a study of cytomegalovirus exposure and HLA in healthy donors. The wider study: Earlier results showed 120 million or so unique TCR beta sequences derived from approximately 170 million T cells. Approximately 85 million unique TCRs from HLA-typed donors made up an early data release.

Study-level findings and limits: TCR beta chain V- and J-gene trimming was linked, in a later analysis, to a missense variant in DCLRE1C. Productive rates of about 90% or about 30% were seen for most TCR beta V segments in an earlier analysis.

Turning to this clone: No antigen is known for it.

The primer mix had 60 Vbeta and 13 Jbeta primers. Assay: immunoSEQ multiplex PCR; the TCRdb copy retains only in-frame clones and omits some. The table lists around 120,000 clones, 70% to 80% of them singletons. The CDR3 runs 16 residues. V was trimmed by 3 bases and J by 0 bases, leaving 12 bases between them. Germline values: CDR1 LNHDA, CDR2 SQIVND (reference sequence). V is TRBV19 and J is TRBJ2-1, with D maybe TRBD2 (6 bases). This TCR derives from a man aged 18 to 29 in good health and CMV-seronegative. Sequencing input: PBMCs. For the CDR3, the DNA is TGTGCCAGTAGTATCCCGGGGGTTAGCTCCTACAATGAGCAGTTCTTC. This codes for CASSIPGVSSYNEQFF. Variable domain in full (rest from reference TRBV19 and TRBJ2-1): DGGITQSPKYLFRKEGQNVTLSCEQNLNHDAMYWYRQDPGQGLRLIYYSQIVNDFQKGDIAEGYSVSREKKESFPLTVTSAQKNPTAFYLCASSIPGVSSYNEQFFGPGTRLTVL.